The rows below give T cell receptor beta chains drawn from one sample of a study of beta chain features in type 1 diabetes. Generated by immunoSEQ multiplex PCR, the TCRdb table keeps only in-frame clones and is missing some. Of 310,000 or so clones listed, roughly 15% are singletons. Sequenced input: naive CD4+ T cells from blood. These receptor sequences come from a man aged 18 to 30 with type 1 diabetes. The CDR3 runs from the conserved cysteine through the conserved F or W. The D gene is left open where the match is weak. Where a row states a size, it is once, few, many or the class of an expanded clone; other rows omit it.

J | size | V | D | CDR3 | DNA
TRBJ2-7 | - | TRBV7-2 | - | CASSFQGLDEQYF | TGTGCCAGCAGCTTTCAGGGATTGGACGAGCAGTACTTC
TRBJ2-7 | - | TRBV11-3 | - | CASSLAPGSYEQYF | TGTGCCAGCAGCTTAGCCCCAGGCTCCTACGAGCAGTACTTC
TRBJ1-5 | - | TRBV19 | - | CASMFRVGGGSNQPQHF | TGTGCCAGTATGTTTCGGGTTGGAGGCGGTAGCAATCAGCCCCAGCATTTT
TRBJ2-1 | - | TRBV7-2 | TRBD2 | CASSSTIAGDSYNEQFF | TGTGCCAGCAGCTCAACTATAGCGGGAGACTCCTACAATGAGCAGTTCTTC
TRBJ1-5 | - | TRBV7-9 | - | CASSAGFSQPQHF | TGTGCCAGCAGCGCAGGGTTTAGTCAGCCCCAGCATTTT
TRBJ2-7 | - | TRBV4-3 | TRBD1 | CASSRRDSSSYEQYF | TGCGCCAGCAGCCGCCGGGACAGTAGCTCCTACGAGCAGTACTTC
TRBJ2-3 | few | TRBV28 | - | CASFPRRGSTDTQYF | TGTGCCAGCTTCCCTCGGCGGGGTAGCACAGATACGCAGTATTTT
TRBJ2-7 | - | TRBV7-2 | TRBD2 | CASSFLAGSSYEQYF | TGTGCCAGCAGCTTCTTAGCGGGGAGCTCCTACGAGCAGTACTTC
TRBJ2-1 | few | TRBV4-3 | TRBD2 | CASSQDLVAGAQYNEQFF | TGCGCCAGCAGCCAAGATCTTGTAGCGGGAGCGCAATACAATGAGCAGTTCTTC
TRBJ2-3 | - | TRBV9 | - | CASSVGSGSTDTQYF | TGTGCCAGCAGCGTAGGTTCGGGTAGCACAGATACGCAGTATTTT
TRBJ2-2 | few | TRBV28 | - | CASSWLVGELFF | TGTGCCAGCAGTTGGCTGGTCGGGGAGCTGTTTTTT
TRBJ2-7 | few | TRBV10-3 | - | CAISDRHLLPPSSF | TGTGCCATCAGTGATAGGCATCTCCTTCCCCCTAGCAGCTTC
TRBJ1-5 | - | TRBV19 | TRBD1 | CASSEGTVGNQPQHF | TGTGCCAGTAGTGAGGGGACAGTTGGAAATCAGCCCCAGCATTTT
TRBJ2-7 | - | TRBV2 | TRBD1 | CASSEGGQGKGEQYF | TGTGCCAGCAGTGAAGGGGGACAGGGGAAAGGCGAGCAGTACTTC
TRBJ2-1 | - | TRBV10-3 | TRBD1 | CAIRTGGDRNEQFF | TGTGCCATCAGGACAGGGGGTGACCGCAATGAGCAGTTCTTC
TRBJ1-1 | few | TRBV28 | - | CASSLEGSHTEAFF | TGTGCCAGCAGTTTGGAGGGCTCGCACACTGAAGCTTTCTTT
TRBJ2-4 | few | TRBV2 | TRBD1 | CACLEDRTIQYF | TGTGCCTGCTTGGAGGACAGGACCATTCAGTACTTC
TRBJ1-2 | - | TRBV6-6 | - | CASSYTRGGYTF | TGTGCCAGCAGCTATACCCGGGGTGGCTACACCTTC
TRBJ1-2 | few | TRBV27 | TRBD1 | CASSGQGQRYTF | TGTGCCAGCAGCGGACAGGGACAGCGTTACACCTTC
TRBJ1-5 | few | TRBV18 | - | CASSPFVLGTTRLDQPQHF | TGTGCCAGCTCACCATTCGTGCTCGGGACAACGCGGTTGGATCAGCCCCAGCATTTT
TRBJ2-7 | few | TRBV4-3 | - | CASSLLPGYEQYF | TGCGCCAGCAGTCTCCTTCCAGGTTACGAGCAGTACTTC
TRBJ2-7 | few | TRBV30 | TRBD2 | CAWTRLAGVSEQYF | TGTGCCTGGACCCGACTAGCGGGAGTCTCCGAGCAGTACTTC
TRBJ2-1 | few | TRBV19 | - | CASGTSLGNEQFF | TGTGCCAGCGGGACTTCCCTCGGGAATGAGCAGTTCTTC
TRBJ2-4 | - | TRBV5-4 | - | CASSLGLAGNNIQYF | TGTGCCAGCAGCTTGGGACTGGCGGGCAACAACATTCAGTACTTC
TRBJ1-4 | - | TRBV21-1 | - | CASSPAEQGMNEKLFF | TGTGCCAGCAGCCCGGCCGAACAGGGGATGAATGAAAAACTGTTTTTT
TRBJ2-5 | few | TRBV7-2 | TRBD2 | CASSPGLAGGQETQYF | TGTGCCAGCAGCCCGGGACTAGCGGGGGGGCAAGAGACCCAGTACTTC
TRBJ2-7 | - | TRBV5-1 | TRBD1 | CASSLSGTGRKEQYF | TGCGCCAGCAGCCTATCCGGGACAGGGAGGAAAGAGCAGTACTTC
TRBJ2-7 | - | TRBV18 | - | CASSPLGLTAGEQYF | TGTGCCAGCTCACCGTTGGGACTCACCGCGGGAGAGCAGTACTTC
TRBJ2-3 | - | TRBV9 | TRBD2 | CASTPGLAGGYDTQYF | TGTGCCAGCACCCCCGGACTAGCGGGGGGGTATGATACGCAGTATTTT
TRBJ2-5 | few | TRBV20-1 | TRBD1 | CSAGQGPTQYF | TGCAGTGCTGGACAGGGGCCGACCCAGTACTTC
TRBJ2-1 | - | TRBV6-6 | TRBD1 | CASRRAGGDEQFF | TGTGCCAGCAGGAGAGCAGGGGGCGATGAGCAGTTCTTC
TRBJ2-1 | - | TRBV4-2 | TRBD2 | CASSHFGTSGSFSLYNEQFF | TGTGCCAGCAGCCACTTCGGGACTAGCGGGAGCTTTTCCCTCTACAATGAGCAGTTCTTC
TRBJ1-2 | - | TRBV29-1 | - | CSVGLLSGYTF | TGCAGCGTTGGTTTGTTGAGTGGCTACACCTTC
TRBJ2-3 | few | TRBV4-2 | TRBD2 | CASSQESQTSGATDTQYF | TGTGCCAGCAGCCAAGAGTCCCAAACTAGCGGCGCCACAGATACGCAGTATTTT
TRBJ1-2 | - | TRBV18 | TRBD1 | CASSPLGQEGNGYTF | TGTGCCAGCTCACCTCTAGGACAGGAGGGGAATGGCTACACCTTC
TRBJ1-2 | - | TRBV4-3 | - | CASSQELGGAPGYTF | TGCGCCAGCAGCCAAGAATTAGGAGGAGCTCCGGGCTACACCTTC
TRBJ2-7 | few | TRBV6-1 | TRBD1 | CASSGGQPSYEQYF | TGTGCCAGCAGTGGGGGACAGCCTTCCTACGAGCAGTACTTC
TRBJ2-3 | - | TRBV4-2 | TRBD1 | CASSQGGTGARDTQYF | TGTGCCAGCAGCCAAGGGGGGACAGGGGCAAGAGATACGCAGTATTTT
TRBJ1-5 | - | TRBV16 | - | CASSQSWGVNQPQHF | TGTGCCAGCAGCCAATCCTGGGGGGTCAATCAGCCCCAGCATTTT
TRBJ2-3 | few | TRBV11-2 | - | CASSPTTDTQYF | TGTGCCAGCAGTCCGACTACAGATACGCAGTATTTT
TRBJ2-1 | few | TRBV6-1 | - | CASKNSRYNEQFF | TGTGCCAGCAAGAACAGTAGATACAATGAGCAGTTCTTC
TRBJ2-7 | - | TRBV2 | - | CASSAEGTSSYEQYF | TGTGCCAGCAGTGCGGAGGGGACGAGCTCCTACGAGCAGTACTTC
TRBJ1-1 | few | TRBV9 | - | CASSVDGFDTEAFF | TGTGCCAGCAGCGTAGACGGGTTTGACACTGAAGCTTTCTTT
TRBJ2-7 | - | TRBV5-1 | TRBD2 | CASSSGGYEQYF | TGCGCCAGCTCAAGCGGGGGATACGAGCAGTACTTC
TRBJ2-1 | - | TRBV11-1 | TRBD1 | CASSLRQGSYEEFF | TGTGCCAGCAGCTTAAGACAGGGGAGTTACGAGGAGTTCTTC
TRBJ2-1 | - | TRBV4-3 | - | CASSQDALLYNEQFF | TGCGCCAGCAGCCAAGATGCGCTGTTGTACAATGAGCAGTTCTTC
TRBJ2-5 | few | TRBV7-2 | TRBD2 | CASSPGAPGGRALGETQYF | TGTGCCAGCAGCCCAGGCGCCCCTGGCGGGAGGGCCTTGGGAGAGACCCAGTACTTC
TRBJ2-3 | few | TRBV2 | TRBD2 | CASSPGLAVPKSTDTQYF | TGTGCCAGCAGCCCGGGACTAGCGGTCCCTAAGAGCACAGATACGCAGTATTTT
TRBJ1-2 | - | TRBV30 | - | CAWSVLRWDGYTF | TGTGCCTGGAGTGTACTACGGTGGGATGGCTACACCTTC
TRBJ2-3 | - | TRBV30 | TRBD2 | CAWSVPAGGRDTQYF | TGTGCCTGGAGTGTACCGGCGGGGGGGCGTGATACGCAGTATTTT
TRBJ1-1 | - | TRBV30 | - | CAWGTGFTEAFF | TGTGCCTGGGGTACAGGGTTCACTGAAGCTTTCTTT
TRBJ1-1 | few | TRBV29-1 | - | CSVLQPLNTEAFF | TGCAGCGTTCTACAGCCATTGAACACTGAAGCTTTCTTT
TRBJ2-3 | - | TRBV7-2 | - | CASSLGSAPDTQYF | TGTGCCAGCAGCTTAGGATCAGCGCCAGATACGCAGTATTTT
TRBJ2-2 | - | TRBV6-1 | - | CASRSSQLFF | TGTGCCAGCAGGTCCTCTCAGCTGTTTTTT
TRBJ2-5 | few | TRBV30 | - | CAWSVQAQETQYF | TGTGCCTGGAGTGTACAGGCACAGGAGACCCAGTACTTC
TRBJ2-7 | few | TRBV28 | TRBD1 | CASSRSGTGIIEQYF | TGTGCCAGCAGCCGCTCCGGGACAGGAATAATTGAGCAGTACTTC
TRBJ1-1 | - | TRBV9 | - | CAPPSGEDKNTEAFF | TGTGCCCCCCCGAGCGGGGAAGATAAGAACACTGAAGCTTTCTTT